Following are 11 T cell receptor beta chains from one sample sequenced in a study of graft-versus-host responses after intestinal transplantation. Method: immunoSEQ multiplex PCR; TCRdb's copy keeps in-frame clones and lacks some. The sample includes 98,000 or so clones, approximately 84% of them seen just once. What these receptors recognize is not known. The sample in question was unstimulated CD4+ T cells sorted from spleen or lymph node cells, obtained before intestinal transplant. Receptors were obtained from a human donor who received an intestinal transplant.

The chain is built from TRBV6-1 and TRBJ1-2, with 7 bases lining up with TRBD1. Looked up from germline, CDR1 is MNHNS and CDR2 is SASEGT. V was pared by 6 bases and J by 1 base, with 2 bases of the junction left unmatched. The CDR3 has 13 residues. In DNA form, the CDR3 reads TGTGCCAGCAGGACAGGGAATAACTATGGCTACACCTTC. Its translation: CASRTGNNYGYTF.

This sequence joins TRBV7-3 and TRBJ2-1, with TRBD2 as a possible D gene (6 bases). The CDR3 spans 14 residues. Trimming removed 5 bases at V and 2 bases at J, with 10 bases between. CDR1 SGHTA and CDR2 FQGTGA come from the germline V gene. CDR3 loop: CASSPGTPYNEQFF. For the CDR3, the DNA is TGTGCCAGCAGCCCCGGGACTCCCTACAATGAGCAGTTCTTC. Supplemented by reference TRBV7-3 and TRBJ2-1, the full variable domain reads GAGVSQTPSNKVTEKGKYVELRCDPISGHTALYWYRQSLGQGPEFLIYFQGTGAADDSGLPNDRFFAVRPEGSVSTLKIQRTERGDSAVYLCASSPGTPYNEQFFGPGTRLTVL.

The chain couples TRBV5-6 to TRBJ2-1, with D maybe TRBD1 (6 bases). This CDR3 has 12 residues. The V gene's germline CDR1 is SGHDT and CDR2 YYEEEE. V lost 4 bases and J lost 8, with 10 bases in between. The CDR3 DNA reads TGTGCCAGCAGCCCCCAGGGGTATGAGCAGTTCTTC. Its translation is CASSPQGYEQFF.

V is TRBV6-6 and J is TRBJ2-5; unclear D gene. The CDR3 is 14 amino acids. The germline gives CDR1 MNHNY, CDR2 SVGAGI (reference sequence). The V and J ends lost 0 bases and 3 bases respectively, with 8 bases between them. The chain's CDR3 is CASSYSFFKETQYF. Here the CDR3 DNA reads TGTGCCAGCAGTTACTCGTTTTTTAAAGAGACCCAGTACTTC.

J is TRBJ2-7 and V is TRBV5-5, with 11 bases matching TRBD2. V was clipped by 1 base and J by 4 bases; unmatched bases: 1. The length of the CDR3 is 14 residues. Looked up from germline, CDR1 is SGHKS and CDR2 is YYEKEE (reference sequence). CDR3: CASSLTSGSYEQYF. The CDR3 DNA reads TGTGCCAGCAGCTTGACTAGCGGGAGTTACGAGCAGTACTTC.

This chain joins TRBV7-9 and TRBJ2-2; possibly TRBD1 or TRBD2 for D (5 bases each). Germline V gene lookup returns CDR1 SEHNR and CDR2 FQNEAQ (reference sequence). V was clipped by 5 bases and J by 3 bases, with 10 bases between them. The CDR3 has 14 residues. DNA for the CDR3: TGTGCCAGCAGCACCGGGACCCACACCGGGGAGCTGTTTTTT. This translates into CASSTGTHTGELFF.

The genes are TRBV4-1 and TRBJ2-5, with a weak D call TRBD2 (6 bases). Germline V lookup: CDR1 MGHRA, CDR2 YSYEKL. The CDR3 contains 15 residues. V gave up 1 base and J gave up 4 bases, with 13 bases separating them. CDR3 in DNA: TGCGCCAGCAGCCAAGTGGGGGGAGCGGTAGAGACCCAGTACTTC. It translates to CASSQVGGAVETQYF.

This chain links TRBV6-1 with TRBJ2-7; 10 nucleotides agree with TRBD1. The CDR3 totals 15 residues. V shed 7 bases and J 3 bases; nucleotides not matched to a gene: 9. CDR1 is MNHNS and CDR2 is SASEGT in the germline V gene. CDR3 in amino acids: CASIRGTGDLYEQYF. The CDR3 DNA reads TGTGCCAGCATTAGGGGGACAGGGGACCTCTACGAGCAGTACTTC.

The chain recombines TRBV5-1 with TRBJ2-7; 7 bases match TRBD2. Germline V CDR1 and CDR2: SGHRS, YFSETQ. V trimming: 2 bases; J trimming: 2 bases; junction bases outside the gene matches: 4. This CDR3 has 14 residues. This CDR3 reads CASSLGGRPYEQYF. The CDR3 DNA sequence: TGCGCCAGCAGCTTAGGCGGGAGACCCTACGAGCAGTACTTC.

The V gene is TRBV6-1, the J gene TRBJ2-1, with 8 bases fitting TRBD2. The CDR3 extends over 14 amino acids. Trimming at V came to 3 bases and at J to 6 bases, leaving 4 bases not matched to a gene. Germline CDR1 and CDR2: MNHNS and SASEGT. In DNA form, the CDR3 reads TGTGCCAGCAGTGACGGGGGGGCCGTCAATGAGCAGTTCTTC. It is translated as CASSDGGAVNEQFF.

This chain joins TRBV7-9 and TRBJ2-5; a weak D match, TRBD1 (6 bases). Trimming took off 5 bases at V and 6 bases at J, with 13 bases between the two ends. The CDR3 covers 13 residues. Germline values: CDR1 SEHNR, CDR2 FQNEAQ (reference sequence). The CDR3 loop reads CASSPYRDQTQYF. The CDR3 nucleotides are TGTGCCAGCAGCCCCTACAGGGATCAGACCCAGTACTTC.